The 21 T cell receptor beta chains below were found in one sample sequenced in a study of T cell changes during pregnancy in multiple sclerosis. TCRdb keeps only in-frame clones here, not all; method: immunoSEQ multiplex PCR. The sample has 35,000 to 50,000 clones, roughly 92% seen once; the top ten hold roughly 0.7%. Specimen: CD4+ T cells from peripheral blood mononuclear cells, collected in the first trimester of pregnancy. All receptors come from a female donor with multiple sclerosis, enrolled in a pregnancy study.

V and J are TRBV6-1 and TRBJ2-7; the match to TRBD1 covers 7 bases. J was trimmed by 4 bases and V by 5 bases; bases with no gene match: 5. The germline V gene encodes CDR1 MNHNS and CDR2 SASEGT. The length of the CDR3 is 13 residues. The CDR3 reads CASSRTGTYEQYF. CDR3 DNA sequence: TGTGCCAGCAGTAGGACAGGCACATACGAGCAGTACTTC.

CDR3: CASTPGTVLEKLFF. CDR3 coding DNA: TGTGCCAGCACCCCCGGGACAGTTCTAGAAAAACTGTTTTTT. This chain uses TRBV6-6 with TRBJ1-4; the match to TRBD1 covers 7 bases. Trimming cost V 7 bases and J 8 bases; bases outside gene matches: 10. The germline gives CDR1 MNHNY, CDR2 SVGAGI (reference sequence). This CDR3 contains 14 residues.

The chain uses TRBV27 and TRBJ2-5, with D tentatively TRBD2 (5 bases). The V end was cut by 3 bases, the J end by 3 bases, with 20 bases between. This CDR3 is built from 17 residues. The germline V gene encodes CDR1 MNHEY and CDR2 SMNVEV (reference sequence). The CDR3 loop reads CASSFFLPERGEETQYF. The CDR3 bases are TGTGCCAGCAGTTTTTTTTTGCCCGAACGGGGTGAAGAGACCCAGTACTTC.

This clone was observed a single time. This chain's CDR3 is CASSWGTSTDTQYF. CDR3 in DNA: TGTGCCAGCAGCTGGGGGACTAGCACAGATACGCAGTATTTT. The V and J genes are TRBV7-2 and TRBJ2-3, with a tentative D call TRBD2 (6 bases). The V and J ends lost 4 bases and 0 bases respectively, with 8 bases between them. This CDR3 is built from 14 residues. Germline CDR1 SGHTA, CDR2 FQGNSA.

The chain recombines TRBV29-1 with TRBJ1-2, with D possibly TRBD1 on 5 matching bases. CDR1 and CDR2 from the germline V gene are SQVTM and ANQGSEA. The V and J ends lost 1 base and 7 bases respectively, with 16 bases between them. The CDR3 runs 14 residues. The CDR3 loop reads CSVEVWQGGGGYTF. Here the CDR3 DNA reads TGCAGCGTTGAAGTGTGGCAGGGCGGGGGTGGCTACACCTTC.

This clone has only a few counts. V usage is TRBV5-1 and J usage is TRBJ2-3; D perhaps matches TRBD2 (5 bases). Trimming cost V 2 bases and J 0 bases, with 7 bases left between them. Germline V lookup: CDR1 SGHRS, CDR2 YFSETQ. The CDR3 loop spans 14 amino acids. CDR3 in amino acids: CASSFGESTDTQYF. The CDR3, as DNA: TGCGCCAGCAGCTTCGGGGAAAGCACAGATACGCAGTATTTT.

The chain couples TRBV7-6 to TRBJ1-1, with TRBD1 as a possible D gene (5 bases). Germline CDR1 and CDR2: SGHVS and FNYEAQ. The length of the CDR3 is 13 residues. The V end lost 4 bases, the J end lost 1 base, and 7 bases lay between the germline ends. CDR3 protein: CASSSQGNTEAFF. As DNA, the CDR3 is TGTGCCAGCAGCTCCCAGGGGAACACTGAAGCTTTCTTT.

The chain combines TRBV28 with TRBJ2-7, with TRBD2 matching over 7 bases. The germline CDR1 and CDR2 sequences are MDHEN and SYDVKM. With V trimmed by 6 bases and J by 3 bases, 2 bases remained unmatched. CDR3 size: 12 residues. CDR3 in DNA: TGTGCCAGCAGCCTAGCGGACTACGAGCAGTACTTC. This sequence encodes CASSLADYEQYF.

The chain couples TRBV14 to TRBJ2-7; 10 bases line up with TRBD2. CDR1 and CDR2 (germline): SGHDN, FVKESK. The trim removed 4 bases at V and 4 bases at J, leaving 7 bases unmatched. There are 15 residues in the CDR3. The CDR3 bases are TGTGCCAGCAGCCCGACTAGCGGGCATTTTTACGAGCAGTACTTC. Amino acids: CASSPTSGHFYEQYF. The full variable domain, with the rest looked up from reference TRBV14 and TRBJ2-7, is EAGVTQFPSHSVIEKGQTVTLRCDPISGHDNLYWYRRVMGKEIKFLLHFVKESKQDESGMPNNRFLAERTGGTYSTLKVQPAELEDSGVYFCASSPTSGHFYEQYFGPGTRLTVT.

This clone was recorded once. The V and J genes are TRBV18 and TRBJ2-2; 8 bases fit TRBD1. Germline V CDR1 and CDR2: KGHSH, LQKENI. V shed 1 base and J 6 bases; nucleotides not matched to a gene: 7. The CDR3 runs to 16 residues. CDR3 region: CASSPLPGQVSGELFF. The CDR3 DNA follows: TGTGCCAGCTCACCACTTCCGGGACAGGTCTCCGGGGAGCTGTTTTTT.

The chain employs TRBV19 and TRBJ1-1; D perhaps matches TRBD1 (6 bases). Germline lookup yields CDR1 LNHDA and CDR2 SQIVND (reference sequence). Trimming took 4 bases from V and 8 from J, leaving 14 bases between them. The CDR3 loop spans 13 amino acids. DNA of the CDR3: TGTGCCAGTAGTAGGGGGGGCCCGAGGGAAGCTTTCTTT. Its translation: CASSRGGPREAFF.

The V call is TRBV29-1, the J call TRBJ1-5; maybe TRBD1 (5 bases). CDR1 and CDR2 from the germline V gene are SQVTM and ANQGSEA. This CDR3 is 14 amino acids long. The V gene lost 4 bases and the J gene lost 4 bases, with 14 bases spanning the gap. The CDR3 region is CSVAGQGSNQPQHF. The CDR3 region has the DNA TGCAGCGTTGCGGGTCAGGGCAGTAATCAGCCCCAGCATTTT. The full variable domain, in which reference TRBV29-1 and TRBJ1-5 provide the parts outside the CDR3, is SAVISQKPSRDICQRGTSLTIQCQVDSQVTMMFWYRQQPGQSLTLIATANQGSEATYESGFVIDKFPISRPNLTFSTLTVSNMSPEDSSIYLCSVAGQGSNQPQHFGDGTRLSIL.

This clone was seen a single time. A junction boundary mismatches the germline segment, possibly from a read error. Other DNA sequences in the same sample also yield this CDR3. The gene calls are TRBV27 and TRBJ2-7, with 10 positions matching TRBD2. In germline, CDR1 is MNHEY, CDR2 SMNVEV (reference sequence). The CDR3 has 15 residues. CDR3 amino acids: CASRASGSRFYEQYF. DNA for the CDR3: TGTGCCAGCCGGGCTAGCGGGAGTAGGTTTTACGAGCAGTACTTT.

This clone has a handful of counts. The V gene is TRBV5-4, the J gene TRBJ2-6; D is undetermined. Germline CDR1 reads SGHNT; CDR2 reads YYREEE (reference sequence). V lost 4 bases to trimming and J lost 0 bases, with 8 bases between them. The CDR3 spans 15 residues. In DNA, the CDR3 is TGTGCCAGCAGCCGCGAGGTCTCTGGGGCCAACGTCCTGACTTTC. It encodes CASSREVSGANVLTF. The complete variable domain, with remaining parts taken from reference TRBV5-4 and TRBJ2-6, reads ETGVTQSPTHLIKTRGQQVTLRCSSQSGHNTVSWYQQALGQGPQFIFQYYREEENGRGNFPPRFSGLQFPNYSSELNVNALELDDSALYLCASSREVSGANVLTFGAGSRLTVL.

DNA for the CDR3: TGTGCCATCTCCGGACAGAGCAATCAGCCCCAGCATTTT. It specifies CAISGQSNQPQHF. V is TRBV10-3 and J is TRBJ1-5, with TRBD1 as a possible D gene (6 bases). CDR1 is ENHRY, CDR2 SYGVKD, per germline. Trimming cost V 8 bases and J 1 base, with 9 bases left between them. CDR3 length: 13 residues.

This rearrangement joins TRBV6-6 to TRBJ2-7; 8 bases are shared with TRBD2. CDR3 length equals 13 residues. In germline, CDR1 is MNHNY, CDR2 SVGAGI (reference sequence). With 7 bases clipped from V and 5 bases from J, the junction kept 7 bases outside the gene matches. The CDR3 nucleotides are TGTGCCAGCACGGGGGGGCTTATCGACGAGCAGTACTTC. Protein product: CASTGGLIDEQYF.

CDR3 sequence (DNA): TGTGCCAGCAGCTCTCCCCCCGGAAGGACTAGCGGGTACGAGCAGTACTTC. It specifies CASSSPPGRTSGYEQYF. The chain carries TRBV7-9 and TRBJ2-7; TRBD2 matches at 11 bases. V lost 4 bases to trimming and J lost 4 bases; unmatched junction nucleotides: 12. The CDR3 loop spans 17 amino acids. CDR1 and CDR2 from the germline V gene are SEHNR and FQNEAQ (reference sequence).

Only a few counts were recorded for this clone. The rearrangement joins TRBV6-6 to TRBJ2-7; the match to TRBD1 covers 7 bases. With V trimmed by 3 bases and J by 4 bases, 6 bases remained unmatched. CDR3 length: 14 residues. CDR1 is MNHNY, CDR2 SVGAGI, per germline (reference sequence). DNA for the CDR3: TGTGCCAGCAGTTATGGGACAGCTGATTACGAGCAGTACTTC. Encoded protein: CASSYGTADYEQYF.

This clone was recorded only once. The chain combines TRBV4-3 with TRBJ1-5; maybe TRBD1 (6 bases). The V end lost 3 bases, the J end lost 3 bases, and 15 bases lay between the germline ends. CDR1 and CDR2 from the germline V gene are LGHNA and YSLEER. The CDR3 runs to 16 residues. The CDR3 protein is CASSQEGGMNNQPQHF. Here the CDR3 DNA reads TGCGCCAGCAGCCAGGAGGGGGGGATGAACAATCAGCCCCAGCATTTT.

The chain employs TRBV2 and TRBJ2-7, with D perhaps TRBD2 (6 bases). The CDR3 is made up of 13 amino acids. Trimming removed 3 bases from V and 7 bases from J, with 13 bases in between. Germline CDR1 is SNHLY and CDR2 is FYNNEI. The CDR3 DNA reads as TGTGCCAGCAGTGATCGGGGGATGGGGGAGCAGTACTTC. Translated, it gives CASSDRGMGEQYF.

This CDR3 is CASSDRPNEKLFF. The DNA of the CDR3 is TGTGCCAGTTCGGACAGGCCAAATGAAAAACTGTTTTTT. J is TRBJ1-4 and V is TRBV19; TRBD1 matches at 7 bases. From germline, CDR1 is LNHDA and CDR2 SQIVND (reference sequence). The J segment lost 5 bases and the V segment lost 8 bases, leaving 5 bases of the junction unmatched. The CDR3 loop spans 13 amino acids.